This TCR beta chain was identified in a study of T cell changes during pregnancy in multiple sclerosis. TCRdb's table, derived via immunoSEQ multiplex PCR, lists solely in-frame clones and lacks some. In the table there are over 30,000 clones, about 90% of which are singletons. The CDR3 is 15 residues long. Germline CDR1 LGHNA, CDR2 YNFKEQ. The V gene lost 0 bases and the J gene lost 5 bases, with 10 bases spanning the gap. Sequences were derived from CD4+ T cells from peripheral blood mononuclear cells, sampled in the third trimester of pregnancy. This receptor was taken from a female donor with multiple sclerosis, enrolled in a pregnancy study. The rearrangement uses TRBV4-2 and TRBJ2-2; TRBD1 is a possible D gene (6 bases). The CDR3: CASSQEQGKTGELFF. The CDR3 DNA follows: TGTGCCAGCAGCCAAGAACAGGGTAAAACCGGGGAGCTGTTTTTT.